Reported below is one T cell receptor (beta chain). Original methodology: Estimation of nucleated cell counts was performed using reference gene primer amplification. Repertoires were generated with immunoSEQ multiplex PCR, while TCRdb's copy carries only in-frame clones and drops some. V and J calls and clone size follow that table, whereas D and trimming were derived from the DNA. The data show about 68,000 clones, 87% seen once. This entry is derived from a study of blood T cell repertoires in COVID-19. Turning to the study itself: Researchers got acute and convalescent COVID-19 samples from the United States, Italy and Spain. PBMCs, B-cell-depleted T cells, or T cells provided the cDNA or gDNA that made up the material.

The TCR sequence derives from a man in his fifties with active COVID-19. The material sequenced was peripheral blood.

The CDR3 loop reads CASSLRAGTEAFF. DNA for the CDR3: TGCGCCAGCAGCCTCCGCGCAGGGACTGAAGCTTTCTTT. The genes are TRBV4-3 and TRBJ1-1; D might be TRBD1 (5 bases). The V gene lost 4 bases and the J gene lost 5 bases, with 11 bases spanning the gap. The CDR3 runs to 13 residues. Germline V gives CDR1 LGHNA, CDR2 YSLEER.